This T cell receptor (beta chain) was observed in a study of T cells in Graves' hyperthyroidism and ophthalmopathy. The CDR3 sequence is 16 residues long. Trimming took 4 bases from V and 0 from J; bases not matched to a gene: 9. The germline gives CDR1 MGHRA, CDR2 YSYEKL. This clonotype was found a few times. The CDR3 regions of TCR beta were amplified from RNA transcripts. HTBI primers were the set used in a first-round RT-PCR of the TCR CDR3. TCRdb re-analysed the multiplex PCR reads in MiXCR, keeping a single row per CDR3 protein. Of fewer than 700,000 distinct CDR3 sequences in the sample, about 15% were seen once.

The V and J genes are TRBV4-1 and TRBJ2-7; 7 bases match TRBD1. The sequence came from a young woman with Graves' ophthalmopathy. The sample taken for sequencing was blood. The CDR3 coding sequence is TGCGCCAGCAGCCGAGAAGACAGGGCGAACTCCTACGAGCAGTACTTC. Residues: CASSREDRANSYEQYF.